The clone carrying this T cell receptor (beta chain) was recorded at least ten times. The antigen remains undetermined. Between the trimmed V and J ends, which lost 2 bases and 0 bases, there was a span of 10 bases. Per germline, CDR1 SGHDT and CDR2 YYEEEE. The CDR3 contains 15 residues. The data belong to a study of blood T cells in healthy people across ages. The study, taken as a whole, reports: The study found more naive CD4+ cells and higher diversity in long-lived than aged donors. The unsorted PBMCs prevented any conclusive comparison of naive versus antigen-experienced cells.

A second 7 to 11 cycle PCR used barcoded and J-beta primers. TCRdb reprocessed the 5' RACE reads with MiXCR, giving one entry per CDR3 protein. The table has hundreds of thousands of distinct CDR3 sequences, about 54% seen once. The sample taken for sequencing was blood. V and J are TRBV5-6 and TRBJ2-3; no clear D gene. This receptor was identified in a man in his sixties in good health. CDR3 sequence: CASSFGPSSTDTQYF. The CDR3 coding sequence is TGTGCCAGCAGCTTTGGGCCTTCTAGCACAGATACGCAGTATTTT.